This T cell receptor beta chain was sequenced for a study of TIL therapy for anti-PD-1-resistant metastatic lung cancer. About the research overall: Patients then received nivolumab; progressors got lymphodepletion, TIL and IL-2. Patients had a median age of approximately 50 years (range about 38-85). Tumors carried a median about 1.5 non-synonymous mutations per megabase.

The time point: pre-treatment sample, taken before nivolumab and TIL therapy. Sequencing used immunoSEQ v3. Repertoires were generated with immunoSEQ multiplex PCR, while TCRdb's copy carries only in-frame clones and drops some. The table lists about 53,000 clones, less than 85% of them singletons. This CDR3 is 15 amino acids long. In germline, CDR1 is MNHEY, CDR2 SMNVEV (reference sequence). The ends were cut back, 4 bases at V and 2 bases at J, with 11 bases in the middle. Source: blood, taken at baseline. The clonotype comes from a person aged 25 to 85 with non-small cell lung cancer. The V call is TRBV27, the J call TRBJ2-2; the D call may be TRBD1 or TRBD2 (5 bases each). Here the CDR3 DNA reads TGTGCCAGCAGTTGGGCCGGGACCAACACCGGGGAGCTGTTTTTT. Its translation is CASSWAGTNTGELFF.